This T cell receptor beta chain was captured in a study of CD8+ T cells in alopecia areata. V gave up 3 bases and J gave up 2 bases; unmatched junction bases: 8. The CDR3 is 15 amino acids. In germline, CDR1 is SGHRS, CDR2 YFSETQ. PBMCs, the starting material, were the source of sorted CD4+ and CD8+ T cells. Extracted RNA was reverse transcribed, and the resulting cDNA served as sequencing template. Repertoires were generated with immunoSEQ multiplex PCR, while TCRdb's copy carries only in-frame clones and drops some. The sample contains about 150,000 clones, 87% of which appear only once. The chain employs TRBV5-1 and TRBJ2-7; 7 nucleotides match TRBD1. Sequenced material: CD8+ T cells sorted from blood, taken at week 0. This clonotype was obtained from a human donor with alopecia areata. CDR3 DNA sequence: TGCGCCAGCAGCTCCCCCGGGACAGCAACCTACGAGCAGTACTTC. This gives the protein CASSSPGTATYEQYF.